The 11 T cell receptor beta chains listed next were all sequenced from one sample in a study of T cell changes during pregnancy in multiple sclerosis. Assay used: immunoSEQ multiplex PCR; TCRdb lists only in-frame clones, some missing. The data contain some 93,000 clones, approximately 92% of them seen just once; the ten biggest clones take up just over 2%. The sample in question was peripheral blood, obtained after pregnancy. Source of these receptors: a female donor with multiple sclerosis, enrolled in a pregnancy study.

V is TRBV19 and J is TRBJ1-1; D is possibly TRBD1 (5 bases). CDR1 is LNHDA and CDR2 is SQIVND in the germline V gene (reference sequence). The CDR3 covers 14 residues. Trimming removed 5 bases at V and 0 bases at J, with 10 bases between. The CDR3 loop reads CASSWGALNTEAFF. Written as DNA, the CDR3 is TGTGCCAGTAGTTGGGGCGCTTTGAACACTGAAGCTTTCTTT.

This clone has only one observation. The CDR3 loop is CASSYSRGMGQPQHF. CDR3 bases: TGTGCCAGCAGTTACTCGAGAGGGATGGGTCAGCCCCAGCATTTT. This sequence joins TRBV6-6 and TRBJ1-5, with D hard to call. Trimming removed 0 bases from V and 6 bases from J, with 12 bases in between. This CDR3 region has 15 residues. CDR1 and CDR2 from the germline V gene are MNHNY and SVGAGI (reference sequence).

J is TRBJ1-2 and V is TRBV10-3; 7 nucleotides agree with TRBD1. The trim removed 4 bases at V and 2 bases at J, leaving 1 base unmatched. The CDR3 consists of 13 residues. The germline gives CDR1 ENHRY, CDR2 SYGVKD. CDR3 protein: CAISGGQNYGYTF. The CDR3 bases are TGTGCCATCAGTGGGGGACAGAACTATGGCTACACCTTC.

The chain links TRBV19 to TRBJ1-1, with D possibly being TRBD1 (5 bases). Germline CDR1 and CDR2: LNHDA and SQIVND (reference sequence). This CDR3 contains 10 residues. Trimming cost V 9 bases and J 10 bases, with 12 bases left between them. DNA of the CDR3: TGTGCCAGAAAAGGGGCAGTAGCTTTCTTT. Amino acids: CARKGAVAFF.

The CDR3, as DNA: TGTGCCAGCAGGGGGGGACCTGCGGACTCCTATAATTCACCCCTCCACTTT. Its translation is CASRGGPADSYNSPLHF. The J gene is TRBJ1-6, the V gene TRBV9, with D possibly being TRBD1 (5 bases). The germline V and J ends were trimmed by 5 bases and 0 bases, with 15 bases remaining between them. This CDR3 is 17 amino acids long. Germline lookup yields CDR1 SGDLS and CDR2 YYNGEE.

CDR3 bases: TGTGCCAGCAGCTCAACAGGGGTATCACCCCTCCACTTT. It specifies CASSSTGVSPLHF. V gene TRBV25-1 combines with J gene TRBJ1-6, with 7 bases lining up with TRBD1. The germline V gene encodes CDR1 MGHDK and CDR2 SYGVNS. After removal of 6 bases from V and 10 bases from J, the junction contained 6 bases not matched to a gene. The CDR3 totals 13 residues.

The chain is built from TRBV5-1 and TRBJ2-7; 12 bases agree with TRBD1. Germline lookup yields CDR1 SGHRS and CDR2 YFSETQ. This CDR3 spans 17 amino acids. The V segment lost 4 bases and the J segment 5 bases; nucleotides outside the gene matches: 13. Written as DNA, the CDR3 is TGCGCCAGCAGCAACGTTCATTCCGGGACAGGGGGCGACGAGCAGTACTTC. Its translation is CASSNVHSGTGGDEQYF.

The chain carries TRBV7-9 and TRBJ2-2; the D gene is possibly TRBD1 (6 bases). The germline V gene has CDR1 SEHNR and CDR2 FQNEAQ (reference sequence). The V and J ends lost 8 bases and 6 bases respectively, with 13 bases between them. The CDR3 contains 13 residues. CDR3 coding DNA: TGTGCCAGCTGTAGGACAGACTCCGGGGAGCTGTTTTTT. It is translated as CASCRTDSGELFF.

The chain combines TRBV18 with TRBJ1-3; 8 positions agree with TRBD1. This CDR3 spans 17 amino acids. The junction had 5 bases not matched to a gene; V was cut back by 1 base and J by 0 bases. Germline loops: CDR1 KGHSH, CDR2 LQKENI. This CDR3 is CASSPLRTGNSGNTIYF. DNA for the CDR3: TGTGCCAGCTCACCACTTAGGACAGGGAACTCTGGAAACACCATATATTTT.

V is TRBV9 and J is TRBJ2-3; TRBD2 matches at 8 bases. J gave up 2 bases and V 4 bases, and 12 bases lay outside the gene matches. CDR1 is SGDLS and CDR2 is YYNGEE in the germline V gene. The CDR3 runs 17 residues. The CDR3 spells CASSPPEASGSTDTQYF. DNA of the CDR3: TGTGCCAGCAGCCCCCCCGAGGCTAGCGGGTCCACAGATACGCAGTATTTT.

This chain links TRBV5-1 with TRBJ1-3; D may be TRBD1 (6 bases). Germline V gene sequence: CDR1 SGHRS, CDR2 YFSETQ. V was pared by 4 bases and J by 2 bases, with 10 bases between. The CDR3 loop spans 14 amino acids. CDR3 amino acids: CASSDGTPGNTIYF. DNA for the CDR3: TGCGCCAGCAGCGACGGGACACCTGGAAACACCATATATTTT.